Listed below are T cell receptor beta chains from one sample, sequenced in a study of T cell responses to AZD1222 COVID-19 vaccine. TCRdb's table, derived via immunoSEQ multiplex PCR, lists solely in-frame clones and lacks some. The table includes 160,000 or so clones, 85% to 90% detected once. Sequenced material: peripheral blood, taken 28 days after the second AZD1222 dose. All receptors come from an adult who received the AZD1222 COVID-19 vaccine. Each CDR3 is given with its conserved first and last residue. Fields, in order: J gene, D gene, V gene, CDR3 protein, CDR3 DNA. D genes are given only for firm matches.

J gene: TRBJ2-5
D gene: TRBD1
V gene: TRBV7-9
CDR3 protein: CASSLTGTAFGTQYF
CDR3 DNA: TGTGCCAGCAGCTTAACGGGGACAGCCTTTGGAACCCAGTACTTC

J gene: TRBJ2-2
D gene: -
V gene: TRBV19
CDR3 protein: CASSTLRTGELFF
CDR3 DNA: TGTGCCAGTAGTACCCTTCGGACCGGGGAGCTGTTTTTT

J gene: TRBJ1-5
D gene: TRBD1
V gene: TRBV7-9
CDR3 protein: CASSFTGDNQPQHF
CDR3 DNA: TGTGCCAGCAGCTTCACAGGGGATAATCAGCCCCAGCATTTT

J gene: TRBJ2-3
D gene: -
V gene: TRBV9
CDR3 protein: CASSVNSGTQYF
CDR3 DNA: TGTGCCAGCAGCGTAAATAGCGGAACGCAGTATTTT

J gene: TRBJ2-3
D gene: TRBD2
V gene: TRBV9
CDR3 protein: CASSLSSGTGDTQYF
CDR3 DNA: TGTGCCAGCAGCCTCTCTAGCGGTACGGGAGATACGCAGTATTTT

J gene: TRBJ2-2
D gene: -
V gene: TRBV11-3
CDR3 protein: CASSLAGAGTGELFF
CDR3 DNA: TGTGCCAGCAGCTTAGCGGGAGCGGGCACCGGGGAGCTGTTTTTT

J gene: TRBJ2-1
D gene: -
V gene: TRBV15
CDR3 protein: CATSRIAEGYNEQFF
CDR3 DNA: TGTGCCACCAGCAGAATAGCGGAGGGATACAATGAGCAGTTCTTC

J gene: TRBJ1-5
D gene: -
V gene: TRBV2
CDR3 protein: CASRSRGSPYSNQPQHF
CDR3 DNA: TGTGCCAGCAGGAGCAGGGGCTCCCCCTATAGCAATCAGCCCCAGCATTTT

J gene: TRBJ2-1
D gene: -
V gene: TRBV7-2
CDR3 protein: CASSLGGGILGQFF
CDR3 DNA: TGTGCCAGCAGCTTAGGGGGCGGGATTTTGGGGCAGTTCTTC

J gene: TRBJ2-4
D gene: -
V gene: TRBV28
CDR3 protein: CASSFPGPGNIQYF
CDR3 DNA: TGTGCCAGCAGTTTCCCGGGGCCTGGAAACATTCAGTACTTC

J gene: TRBJ2-1
D gene: -
V gene: TRBV2
CDR3 protein: CASSTTPNEQFF
CDR3 DNA: TGTGCCAGCAGTACCACGCCGAATGAGCAGTTCTTC

J gene: TRBJ1-3
D gene: -
V gene: TRBV27
CDR3 protein: CASSSVSSGNTIYF
CDR3 DNA: TGTGCCAGCAGTTCTGTGTCCTCTGGAAACACCATATATTTT